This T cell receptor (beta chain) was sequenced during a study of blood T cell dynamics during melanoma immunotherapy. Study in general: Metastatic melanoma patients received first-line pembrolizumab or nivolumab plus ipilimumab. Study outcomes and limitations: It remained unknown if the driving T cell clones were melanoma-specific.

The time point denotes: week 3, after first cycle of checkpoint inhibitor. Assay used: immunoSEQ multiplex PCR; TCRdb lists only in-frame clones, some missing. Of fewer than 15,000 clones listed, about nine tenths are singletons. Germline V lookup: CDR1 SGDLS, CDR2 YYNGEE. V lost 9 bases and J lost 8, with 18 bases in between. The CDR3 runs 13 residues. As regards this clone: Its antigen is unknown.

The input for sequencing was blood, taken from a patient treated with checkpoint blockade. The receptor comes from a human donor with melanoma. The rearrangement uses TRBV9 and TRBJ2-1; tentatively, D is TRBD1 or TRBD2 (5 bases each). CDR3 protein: CATSQGLGDEQFF. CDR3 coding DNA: TGTGCCACCTCCCAGGGCTTGGGGGATGAGCAGTTCTTC. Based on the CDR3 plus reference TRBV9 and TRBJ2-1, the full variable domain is DSGVTQTPKHLITATGQRVTLRCSPRSGDLSVYWYQQSLDQGLQFLIQYYNGEERAKGNILERFSAQQFPDLHSELNLSSLELGDSALYFCATSQGLGDEQFFGPGTRLTVL.